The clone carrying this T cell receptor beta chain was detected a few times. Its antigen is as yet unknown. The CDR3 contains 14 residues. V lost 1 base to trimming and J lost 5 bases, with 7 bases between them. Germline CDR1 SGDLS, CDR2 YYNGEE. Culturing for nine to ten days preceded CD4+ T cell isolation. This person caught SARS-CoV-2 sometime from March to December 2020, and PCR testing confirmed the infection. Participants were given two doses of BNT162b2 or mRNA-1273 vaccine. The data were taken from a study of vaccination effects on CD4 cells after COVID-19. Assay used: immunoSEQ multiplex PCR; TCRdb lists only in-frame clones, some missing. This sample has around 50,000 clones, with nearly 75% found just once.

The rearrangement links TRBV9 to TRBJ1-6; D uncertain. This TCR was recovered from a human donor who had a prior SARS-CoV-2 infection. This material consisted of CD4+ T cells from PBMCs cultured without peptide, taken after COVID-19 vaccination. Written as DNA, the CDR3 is TGTGCCAGCAGCGTAACACAGAATAATTCACCCCTCCACTTT. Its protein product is CASSVTQNNSPLHF. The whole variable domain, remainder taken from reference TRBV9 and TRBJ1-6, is DSGVTQTPKHLITATGQRVTLRCSPRSGDLSVYWYQQSLDQGLQFLIQYYNGEERAKGNILERFSAQQFPDLHSELNLSSLELGDSALYFCASSVTQNNSPLHFGNGTRLTVT.